Sequencing of this T cell receptor beta chain was carried out in a study of T cells in Graves' hyperthyroidism and ophthalmopathy. In the case of this clonotype: What it binds is not known.

Lactation, pregnancy, other autoimmune disease or uncontrolled infection led to exclusion of patients. In making diagnoses, clinical symptoms, serum thyroxine and TRAb, thyroid ultrasound and orbital computed tomography were all used. RNA transcripts yielded amplified TCR beta CDR3 regions. The study used the HTBI primer set for a first-round RT-PCR of the TCR CDR3. TCRdb re-called the multiplex PCR reads with MiXCR, one entry per CDR3 protein. The sample contains 550,000 to 700,000 distinct CDR3 sequences, about 43% of which appear only once. Per germline, CDR1 SQVTM and CDR2 ANQGSEA. This CDR3 spans 13 amino acids. The V gene end was trimmed by 7 bases and the J gene end by 3 bases; junction bases not matched to a gene: 7. Broader study findings: Clonotypes that were expanded in thyroid above 0.001 mostly appeared in blood too.

V and J are TRBV29-1 and TRBJ1-1; TRBD1 matches 8 bases. The sample was peripheral blood or thyroid tissue (not recorded which). The clonotype originates from an adult woman with Graves' disease, either hyperthyroidism or ophthalmopathy (not recorded which). In DNA form, the CDR3 reads TGCAGCGACGGACAGGGCGTAGACACTGAAGCTTTCTTT. Residues: CSDGQGVDTEAFF.